The clone carrying this TCR beta chain was detected many times. Its antigen remains unknown. This sample was taken from a study of post-analysis software for immune sequencing data. Findings and limits, study-wide: When patients were compared with controls, roughly five TRBV segments were more frequent, TRBV5-6, TRBV5-1 and TRBV20-1 among them.

This CDR3 region has 14 residues. The germline CDR1 and CDR2 sequences are SGDLS and YYNGEE. Trimming removed 0 bases from V and 8 bases from J, with 14 bases in between. TCR beta libraries were prepared from cDNA with unique molecular identifiers. TCRdb redid the calling of the PCR reads with MiXCR, one entry per CDR3 protein. The table shows about 200,000 distinct CDR3 sequences, with about 30% occurring only once. This TCR derives from a girl aged 2 to 17 with multiple sclerosis. Material: blood. V gene TRBV9 combines with J gene TRBJ1-2; the D is unclear. CDR3 nucleotides: TGTGCCAGCAGCGTAGATGCGGGGATTAAGGGCTACACCTTC. Translated, it gives CASSVDAGIKGYTF.